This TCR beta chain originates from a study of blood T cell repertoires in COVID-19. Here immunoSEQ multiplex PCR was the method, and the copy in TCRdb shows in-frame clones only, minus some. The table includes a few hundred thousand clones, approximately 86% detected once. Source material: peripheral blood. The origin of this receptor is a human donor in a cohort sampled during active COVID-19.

The CDR3 protein is CSVARGLSGNTIYF. The CDR3, as DNA: TGCAGCGTTGCCAGGGGCTTAAGTGGAAACACCATATATTTT. This rearrangement joins TRBV29-1 to TRBJ1-3; a possible D gene is TRBD1 (6 bases). The CDR3 has 14 amino acids. Trimming shortened V by 4 bases and J by 3 bases, and 13 bases separated the two germline ends. CDR1 is SQVTM and CDR2 is ANQGSEA in the germline V gene.